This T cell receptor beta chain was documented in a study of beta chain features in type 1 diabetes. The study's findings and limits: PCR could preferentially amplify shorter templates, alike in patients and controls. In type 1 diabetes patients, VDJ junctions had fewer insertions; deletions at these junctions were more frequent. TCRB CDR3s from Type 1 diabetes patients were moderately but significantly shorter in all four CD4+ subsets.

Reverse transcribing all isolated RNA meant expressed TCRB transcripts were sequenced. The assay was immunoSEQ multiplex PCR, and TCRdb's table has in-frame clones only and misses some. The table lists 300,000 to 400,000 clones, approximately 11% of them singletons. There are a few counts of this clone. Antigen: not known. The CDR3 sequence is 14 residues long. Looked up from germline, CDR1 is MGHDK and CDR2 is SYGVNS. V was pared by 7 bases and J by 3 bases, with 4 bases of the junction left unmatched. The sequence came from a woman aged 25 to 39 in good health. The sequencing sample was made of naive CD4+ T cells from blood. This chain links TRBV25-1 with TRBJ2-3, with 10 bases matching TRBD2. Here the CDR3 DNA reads TGTGCCAGCACCCTAGCGGGAGTGACAGATACGCAGTATTTT. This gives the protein CASTLAGVTDTQYF. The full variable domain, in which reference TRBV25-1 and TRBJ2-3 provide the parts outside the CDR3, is EADIYQTPRYLVIGTGKKITLECSQTMGHDKMYWYQQDPGMELHLIHYSYGVNSTEKGDLSSESTVSRIRTEHFPLTLESARPSHTSQYLCASTLAGVTDTQYFGPGTRLTVL.